A single sample gave rise to the 22 T cell receptor beta chains below, sequenced in a study of blood T cell repertoires in COVID-19. Clones were read by immunoSEQ multiplex PCR, and TCRdb kept only the in-frame ones, dropping some. The sample comprises roughly 100,000 clones, more than 75% of which are singletons, and about 9.9% rests with the top ten. Sequences were obtained from peripheral blood. The source of these receptors is a woman aged 25 to 39 with acute or convalescent COVID-19.

The chain links TRBV2 to TRBJ1-4; D is possibly TRBD1 (5 bases). Germline V gene lookup returns CDR1 SNHLY and CDR2 FYNNEI. CDR3 length: 14 amino acids. The V end lost 2 bases, the J end lost 5 bases, and 9 bases lay between the germline ends. Here the CDR3 DNA reads TGTGCCAGCAGTGAACGGGGGAGCAATGAAAAACTGTTTTTT. This encodes CASSERGSNEKLFF.

This sequence joins TRBV27 and TRBJ2-3; weak D call: TRBD1 (6 bases). CDR3 size: 16 residues. Germline V CDR1 and CDR2: MNHEY, SMNVEV (reference sequence). The V end was cut by 3 bases, the J end by 5 bases, with 18 bases between. The DNA of the CDR3 is TGTGCCAGCAGTTTGTTTTCCAGGGGAGCGGAAGATACGCAGTATTTT. Residues: CASSLFSRGAEDTQYF.

The chain links TRBV2 to TRBJ2-7; 8 bases map to TRBD2. This CDR3 has 15 amino acids. Germline lookup yields CDR1 SNHLY and CDR2 FYNNEI. The J segment lost 5 bases and the V segment lost 6 bases, leaving 12 bases of the junction unmatched. The CDR3 sequence is CASSASSGGPNEQYF. The CDR3 coding sequence is TGTGCCAGCAGCGCCTCCTCGGGGGGGCCAAACGAGCAGTACTTC.

V usage is TRBV9 and J usage is TRBJ1-2, with D possibly being TRBD1 (5 bases). The V and J ends lost 0 bases and 2 bases respectively, with 5 bases between them. Germline loops: CDR1 SGDLS, CDR2 YYNGEE. There are 13 residues in the CDR3. CDR3 coding DNA: TGTGCCAGCAGCGTAGGACAGAACTATGGCTACACCTTC. Translation: CASSVGQNYGYTF.

This sequence joins TRBV15 and TRBJ2-7; 9 bases match TRBD1. CDR3 size: 14 residues. The J segment lost 6 bases and the V segment lost 5 bases, leaving 8 bases of the junction unmatched. The germline V gene has CDR1 LNHNV and CDR2 YYDKDF (reference sequence). The CDR3 region is CATSSDRGIGEQYF. The CDR3 nucleotides read TGTGCCACCAGCTCGGACAGGGGAATCGGCGAGCAGTACTTC.

The chain uses TRBV29-1 and TRBJ2-1; 10 bases match TRBD1. V was pared by 3 bases and J by 8 bases, with 10 bases of the junction left unmatched. This CDR3 is built from 15 residues. Germline CDR1 reads SQVTM; CDR2 reads ANQGSEA. The CDR3 here is CSVDDRDRGPDEQFF. The CDR3 coding sequence is TGCAGCGTTGATGACCGGGACAGGGGCCCCGATGAGCAGTTCTTC.

This clone appeared a few times. This sequence joins TRBV2 and TRBJ1-5; the D is unclear. CDR1 and CDR2 (germline): SNHLY, FYNNEI. This CDR3 region has 12 residues. Trimming removed 8 bases at V and 6 bases at J, with 11 bases between. In DNA form, the CDR3 reads TGTGCCAGCTGCGCGTCGGGTCAGCCCCAGCATTTT. Translation gives CASCASGQPQHF.

The CDR3 nucleotides are TGTGCCAGCAGTTTGGGACACCGCACAGATACGCAGTATTTT. This sequence encodes CASSLGHRTDTQYF. This chain connects TRBV6-5 to TRBJ2-3, with D perhaps TRBD1 (6 bases). The CDR3 is made up of 14 amino acids. Germline assignment: CDR1 MNHEY and CDR2 SVGAGI. V lost 4 bases to trimming and J lost 1 base, with 9 bases between them.

The gene calls are TRBV11-2 and TRBJ1-4, with 8 bases lining up with TRBD1. J was trimmed by 0 bases and V by 8 bases; bases with no gene match: 5. CDR1 SGHAT and CDR2 FQNNGV come from the germline V gene. The CDR3 is 15 residues long. CDR3 sequence reads: CASSQGATTNEKLFF. DNA for the CDR3: TGTGCCAGCTCGCAGGGGGCCACAACTAATGAAAAACTGTTTTTT.

The rearrangement links TRBV2 to TRBJ1-2, with 7 bases aligning to TRBD1. After removal of 6 bases from V and 0 bases from J, the junction contained 10 bases not matched to a gene. Germline V CDR1 and CDR2: SNHLY, FYNNEI. The CDR3 totals 16 residues. The CDR3 DNA is TGTGCCAGCAGGAGGGGACCCCAGGGGGCTAACTATGGCTACACCTTC. It encodes CASRRGPQGANYGYTF.

The chain has TRBV10-3 and TRBJ2-2, with 9 bases that match TRBD1. Unmatched junction bases numbered 4, after V lost 6 bases and J lost 5 bases. The CDR3 is 14 amino acids. Germline assignment: CDR1 ENHRY and CDR2 SYGVKD. The CDR3 DNA follows: TGTGCCATCAGCCTGACAGGGGGAACCGGGGAGCTGTTTTTT. It translates to CAISLTGGTGELFF.

This clone was detected only once. This rearrangement joins TRBV20-1 to TRBJ1-4, with 8 bases aligning to TRBD1. With V trimmed by 3 bases and J by 7 bases, 10 bases remained unmatched. CDR1 DFQATT and CDR2 SNEGSKA come from the germline V gene (reference sequence). This CDR3 has 15 amino acids. As DNA, the CDR3 is TGCAGTGCTAGTGACCCCGGACAGGGTAGTGAAAAACTGTTTTTT. This translates into CSASDPGQGSEKLFF.

The rearrangement joins TRBV11-2 to TRBJ1-2; D ambiguous. CDR1 SGHAT and CDR2 FQNNGV come from the germline V gene. CDR3 length: 11 amino acids. Between the trimmed V and J ends, which lost 5 bases and 2 bases, there was a span of 3 bases. CDR3 amino acids: CASSQNYGYTF. For the CDR3, the DNA is TGTGCCAGCAGCCAAAACTATGGCTACACCTTC.

This chain links TRBV7-3 with TRBJ2-2; 13 bases fit TRBD2. This CDR3 has 17 amino acids. The germline CDR1 and CDR2 sequences are SGHTA and FQGTGA. V gave up 5 bases and J gave up 1 base; unmatched junction bases: 4. The CDR3 loop reads CASSETSGGRNTGELFF. The CDR3 region has the DNA TGTGCCAGCAGCGAGACTAGCGGGGGGAGGAACACCGGGGAGCTGTTTTTT.

The chain recombines TRBV11-3 with TRBJ2-7; no clear D gene. With 7 bases removed from V and 2 bases from J, the gap between germline ends came to 9 bases. CDR3 length: 12 residues. The germline CDR1 and CDR2 sequences are SGHNT and YENEEA. The CDR3 spells CASTRGAYEQYF. In nucleotides, the CDR3 is TGTGCCAGCACGAGAGGTGCCTACGAGCAGTACTTC.

The chain carries TRBV6-6 and TRBJ2-1; 13 bases map to TRBD2. Trimming cost V 5 bases and J 0 bases; bases outside gene matches: 4. The CDR3 has 17 amino acids. The germline V gene has CDR1 MNHNY and CDR2 SVGAGI (reference sequence). The CDR3 is CASSLRTSGGSYNEQFF. CDR3 bases: TGTGCCAGCAGTCTCCGGACTAGCGGGGGCTCCTACAATGAGCAGTTCTTC.

This clone was seen only once. The chain combines TRBV7-3 with TRBJ2-7; D is possibly TRBD1 (6 bases). Germline lookup yields CDR1 SGHTA and CDR2 FQGTGA. This CDR3 region has 13 residues. Trimming pared 1 base from V and 6 bases from J, leaving 10 bases between. DNA of the CDR3: TGTGCCAGCAGCTTAAGTCAGGGGAGCGAGCAGTACTTC. Protein sequence: CASSLSQGSEQYF. Complete variable domain (other parts from reference TRBV7-3 and TRBJ2-7): GAGVSQTPSNKVTEKGKYVELRCDPISGHTALYWYRQSLGQGPEFLIYFQGTGAADDSGLPNDRFFAVRPEGSVSTLKIQRTERGDSAVYLCASSLSQGSEQYFGPGTRLTVT.

The chain combines TRBV7-9 with TRBJ1-1, with a weak D call TRBD1 (5 bases). The CDR3 consists of 14 residues. V was shortened by 1 base and J by 2 bases, with 8 bases between the two germline ends. Germline CDR1 SEHNR, CDR2 FQNEAQ (reference sequence). The chain's CDR3 is CASSLGQYNTEAFF. CDR3 DNA: TGTGCCAGCAGCTTAGGACAGTACAACACTGAAGCTTTCTTT.

The chain has TRBV9 and TRBJ2-1, with D possibly being TRBD2 (5 bases). The V end lost 0 bases, the J end lost 6 bases, and 13 bases lay between the germline ends. Germline-derived CDR1 and CDR2 are SGDLS and YYNGEE. CDR3 length: 15 residues. Here the CDR3 reads CASSVDPASTNEQFF. The CDR3 nucleotides read TGTGCCAGCAGCGTAGATCCTGCTAGCACCAATGAGCAGTTCTTC.

The chain employs TRBV12-3 or TRBV12-4 and TRBJ2-7; D uncertain. The CDR3 runs 10 residues. Trimming cost V 7 bases and J 3 bases, with 4 bases left between them. The CDR3 spells CASTNYEQYF. DNA of the CDR3: TGTGCCAGCACAAACTACGAGCAGTACTTC.

V usage is TRBV10-3 and J usage is TRBJ2-7, with 9 positions matching TRBD2. Germline-derived CDR1 and CDR2 are ENHRY and SYGVKD. The CDR3 is 15 amino acids. The junction had 3 bases not matched to a gene; V was cut back by 0 bases and J by 3 bases. The CDR3 nucleotides are TGTGCCATCAGTGAGTCTGCGGGGGGGCTCTACGAGCAGTACTTC. Protein sequence: CAISESAGGLYEQYF.

The chain couples TRBV6-6 to TRBJ2-7; D not resolved. This CDR3 has 15 amino acids. Germline V lookup: CDR1 MNHNY, CDR2 SVGAGI (reference sequence). Deletions cut 6 bases from V and 1 base from J, with 16 bases between. CDR3 sequence (DNA): TGTGCCAGCAGCCCCTTAGGAGTCCCATCCTACGAGCAGTACTTC. It specifies CASSPLGVPSYEQYF.